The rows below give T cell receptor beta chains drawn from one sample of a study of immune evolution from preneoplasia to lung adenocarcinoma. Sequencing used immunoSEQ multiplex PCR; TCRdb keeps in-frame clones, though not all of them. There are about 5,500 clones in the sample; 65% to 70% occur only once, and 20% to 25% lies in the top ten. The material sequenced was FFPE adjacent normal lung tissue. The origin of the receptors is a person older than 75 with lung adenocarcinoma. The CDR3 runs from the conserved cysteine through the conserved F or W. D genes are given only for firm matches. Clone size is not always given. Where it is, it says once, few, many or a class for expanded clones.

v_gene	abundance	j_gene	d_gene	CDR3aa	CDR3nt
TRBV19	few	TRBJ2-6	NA	CASSPFPGPSSGANVLTF	TGTGCCAGTAGTCCTTTTCCGGGACCGTCCTCTGGGGCCAACGTCCTGACTTTC
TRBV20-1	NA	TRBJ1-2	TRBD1	CSARVLGTVAF	TGCAGTGCTAGAGTTTTAGGGACAGTCGCCTTC
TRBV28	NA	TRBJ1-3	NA	CASRFTSGGPGNTIYF	TGTGCCAGCAGGTTCACCTCAGGCGGCCCTGGAAACACCATATATTTT
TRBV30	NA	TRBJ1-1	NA	CAWSDGGVNTEAFF	TGTGCCTGGAGTGACGGGGGGGTGAACACTGAAGCTTTCTTT
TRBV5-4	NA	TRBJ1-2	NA	CASSVQGSDGYTF	TGTGCCAGCAGCGTACAGGGATCCGATGGCTACACCTTC
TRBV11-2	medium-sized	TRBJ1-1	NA	CASSLDRVGAFF	TGTGCCAGCAGCTTAGATCGGGTAGGAGCTTTCTTT
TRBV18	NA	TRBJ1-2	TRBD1	CASSPGTDGYTF	TGTGCCAGCTCACCTGGGACAGATGGCTACACCTTC
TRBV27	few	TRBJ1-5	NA	CASPLDGKRRQPQHF	TGTGCCAGCCCTTTGGATGGAAAGCGGCGTCAGCCCCAGCATTTT
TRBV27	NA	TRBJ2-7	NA	CASSYRAYYEQYF	TGTGCCAGCAGTTACAGGGCTTACTACGAGCAGTACTTC
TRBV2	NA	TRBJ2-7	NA	CASKEGSTGYEQCF	TGTGCCAGCAAGGAGGGCTCAACTGGGTACGAGCAGTGCTTC
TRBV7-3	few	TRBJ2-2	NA	CASSQTGPSNTGELFF	TGTGCCAGCAGCCAGACAGGCCCTTCCAACACCGGGGAGCTGTTTTTT
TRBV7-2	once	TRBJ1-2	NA	CASSLDSLNYGYTF	TGTGCCAGCAGCCTGGACAGCCTTAACTATGGCTACACCTTC
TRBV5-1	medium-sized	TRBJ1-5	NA	CASSLGVEQPQHF	TGCGCCAGCAGCTTGGGGGTTGAGCAGCCCCAGCATTTT
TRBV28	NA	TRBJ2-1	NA	CASSLIWTDYNEQFF	TGTGCCAGCAGTTTGATCTGGACAGATTACAATGAGCAGTTCTTC
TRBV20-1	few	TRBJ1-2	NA	CSASGTQGYTF	TGCAGTGCTAGCGGGACCCAAGGCTACACCTTC
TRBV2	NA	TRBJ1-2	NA	CASSESGDRGYTF	TGTGCCAGCAGTGAATCCGGAGATAGGGGCTACACCTTC
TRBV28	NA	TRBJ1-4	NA	CASSSWGLLNEKLFF	TGTGCCAGCAGTTCATGGGGACTACTTAATGAAAAACTGTTTTTT
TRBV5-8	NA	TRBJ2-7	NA	CASSAGPYEQYF	TGTGCCAGCAGTGCAGGACCCTACGAGCAGTACTTC
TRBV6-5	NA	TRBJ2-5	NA	CASSYPGAGKETQYF	TGTGCCAGCAGTTACCCAGGGGCGGGGAAAGAGACCCAGTACTTC
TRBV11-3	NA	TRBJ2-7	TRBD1	CASSLGQVAEQYF	TGTGCCAGCAGCTTGGGACAGGTGGCTGAGCAGTACTTC
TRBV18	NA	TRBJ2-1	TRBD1	CASSPGTGSSYNEQFF	TGTGCCAGCTCGCCGGGGACAGGTAGCTCCTACAATGAGCAGTTCTTC
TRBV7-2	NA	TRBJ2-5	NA	CASSGGGGETQYF	TGTGCCAGCAGCGGAGGGGGGGGAGAGACCCAGTACTTC
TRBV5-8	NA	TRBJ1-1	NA	CASSLPGGAFF	TGTGCCAGCAGCCTTCCCGGGGGAGCTTTCTTT
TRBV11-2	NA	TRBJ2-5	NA	CASSPQSGETQYF	TGTGCCAGCAGCCCCCAGTCGGGAGAGACCCAGTACTTC